The clone carrying this T cell receptor beta chain appeared many times. Antigen unknown. The CDR3 extends over 16 amino acids. The germline V gene has CDR1 SEHNR and CDR2 FQNEAQ (reference sequence). The V and J ends lost 5 bases and 6 bases, in that order; junction bases with no gene match: 14. The data originate from a study of T cell repertoires in cytomegalovirus infection. Study background: Indications of both CMV infection and matching HLA type were provided by public TCR beta signatures.

Via MiXCR, TCRdb re-called the reads, giving one row per CDR3 protein. This table has fewer than 550,000 distinct CDR3 sequences, more than 15% appearing once. Study-level results: Summed frequency of public TCR beta families distinguished CMV carriers with the relevant HLA. HLA-C-restricted CMV-specific TCR beta clonotypes were dominant in the ex vivo response.

The chain has TRBV7-9 and TRBJ2-5; 8 bases align to TRBD1. Sequences were obtained from CD8+ T cells from PBMCs. The receptor was isolated from a human donor in good health (CMV status not recorded). Some clones in this sample may be carry-over from other donors' samples. CDR3 residues: CASSLVPTGAGKTQYF. The CDR3 DNA sequence: TGTGCCAGCAGCCTAGTTCCGACAGGGGCGGGGAAGACCCAGTACTTC.